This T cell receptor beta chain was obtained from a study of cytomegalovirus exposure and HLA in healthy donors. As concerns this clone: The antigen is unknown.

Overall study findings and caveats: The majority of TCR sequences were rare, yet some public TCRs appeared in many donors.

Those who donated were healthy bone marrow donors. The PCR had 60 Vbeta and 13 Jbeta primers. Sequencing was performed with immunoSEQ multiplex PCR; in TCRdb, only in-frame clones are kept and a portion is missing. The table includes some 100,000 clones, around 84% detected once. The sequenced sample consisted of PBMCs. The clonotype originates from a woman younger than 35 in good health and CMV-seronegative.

CDR3: CASSHTGGNYEQYF. The CDR3, as DNA: TGTGCCAGCAGTCACACAGGGGGCAACTACGAGCAGTACTTC. The V gene is TRBV27, the J gene TRBJ2-7; 9 positions agree with TRBD1. The CDR3 has 14 residues. J was trimmed by 3 bases and V by 5 bases; bases with no gene match: 5. Germline V lookup: CDR1 MNHEY, CDR2 SMNVEV (reference sequence).